The 26 T cell receptor beta chains reported below all come from one sample, sequenced in a study of cytomegalovirus exposure and HLA in healthy donors. PCR was performed using 60 Vbeta and 13 Jbeta primers. Clones were read by immunoSEQ multiplex PCR, and TCRdb kept only the in-frame ones, dropping some. The sample lists 90,000 to 110,000 clones; more than 70% were seen once. The sample was PBMCs. Receptors originate from a man under 40 in good health and CMV-seronegative.

The rearrangement uses TRBV4-1 and TRBJ2-7, with TRBD1 as a possible D gene (7 bases). This CDR3 has 16 residues. Trimming took off 4 bases at V and 2 bases at J, with 18 bases between the two ends. The germline CDR1 and CDR2 sequences are MGHRA and YSYEKL. This CDR3 reads CASSRSRGSGAYEQYF. CDR3 DNA: TGCGCCAGCAGCCGCTCCAGGGGGTCGGGGGCCTACGAGCAGTACTTC.

The rearrangement links TRBV29-1 to TRBJ2-7, with a tentative D call TRBD2 (5 bases). With 6 bases removed from V and 2 bases from J, the gap between germline ends came to 8 bases. CDR3 length: 11 residues. The germline CDR1 and CDR2 sequences are SQVTM and ANQGSEA. This chain's CDR3 is CSVRAPYEQYF. The CDR3 coding sequence is TGCAGCGTGAGGGCCCCCTACGAGCAGTACTTC.

This sequence joins TRBV7-2 and TRBJ2-5; D is unresolved. Germline V gene data show CDR1 as SGHTA and CDR2 as FQGNSA. V was cut by 1 base and J by 5 bases, with 11 bases left in between. The length of the CDR3 is 14 residues. CDR3 DNA sequence: TGTGCCAGCAGCTTAGACCCGGGTACCGAGACCCAGTACTTC. This encodes CASSLDPGTETQYF.

This clone appeared once. The genes are TRBV5-1 and TRBJ1-1, with D tentatively TRBD1 (5 bases). There are 14 residues in the CDR3. V lost 0 bases to trimming and J lost 4 bases, with 10 bases between them. From germline, CDR1 is SGHRS and CDR2 YFSETQ. DNA for the CDR3: TGCGCCAGCAGCTTGGTGGGGGGTTCCACTGAAGCTTTCTTT. Translated, it gives CASSLVGGSTEAFF.

The rearrangement links TRBV5-6 to TRBJ1-4; D is possibly TRBD1 (5 bases). The germline V and J ends were trimmed by 1 base and 0 bases, with 10 bases remaining between them. The germline V gene has CDR1 SGHDT and CDR2 YYEEEE. The CDR3 extends over 16 amino acids. CDR3 region: CASSLTNRSTNEKLFF. The DNA for the CDR3 is TGTGCCAGCAGCTTGACCAACAGGTCAACTAATGAAAAACTGTTTTTT.

This chain connects TRBV25-1 to TRBJ1-1; D not resolved. This CDR3 contains 13 residues. V was pared by 7 bases and J by 14 bases, with 23 bases between. Germline V CDR1 and CDR2: MGHDK, SYGVNS. The CDR3 bases are TGTGCCAGCACCTCCTCTGGAGGGCGCCGAGAGTTCTTT. Translation gives CASTSSGGRREFF.

V is TRBV13 and J is TRBJ2-1, with 8 nucleotides matching TRBD1. V shed 11 bases and J 7 bases; nucleotides not matched to a gene: 16. CDR3 length: 15 amino acids. Germline CDR1 PRHDT, CDR2 FYEKMQ (reference sequence). The CDR3 loop reads CARLGGQEVRNEQFF. CDR3 sequence (DNA): TGTGCCCGGCTGGGGGGACAGGAGGTTCGGAATGAGCAGTTCTTC.

The chain has TRBV5-1 and TRBJ2-7, with 10 bases lining up with TRBD1. This CDR3 spans 15 amino acids. Unmatched junction bases numbered 5, after V lost 5 bases and J lost 0 bases. Germline CDR1 reads SGHRS; CDR2 reads YFSETQ. CDR3 sequence reads: CASRAGTGASYEQYF. The CDR3 bases are TGCGCCAGCAGGGCTGGGACAGGGGCCTCCTACGAGCAGTACTTC.

A remark on this clone: At one boundary the junction diverges from the germline segment, which might be a read error. This chain links TRBV14 with TRBJ2-7; 8 bases are shared with TRBD1. The CDR3 extends over 11 amino acids. Germline V gene sequence: CDR1 SGHDN, CDR2 FVKESK. CDR3 bases: TGTGCCAGCAGGAAACGGGACAGGTTACGCTTC. The encoded protein is CASRKRDRLRF. The complete variable domain, with remaining parts taken from reference TRBV14 and TRBJ2-7, reads EAGVTQFPSHSVIEKGQTVTLRCDPISGHDNLYWYRRVMGKEIKFLLHFVKESKQDESGMPNNRFLAERTGGTYSTLKVQPAELEDSGVYFCASRKRDRLRFGPGTRLTVT.

The chain recombines TRBV19 with TRBJ2-7, with TRBD1 matching over 9 bases. The CDR3 sequence is 15 residues long. CDR1 is LNHDA, CDR2 SQIVND, per germline (reference sequence). After removal of 6 bases from V and 2 bases from J, the junction contained 8 bases not matched to a gene. CDR3 in amino acids: CASSDTGGYTYEQYF. CDR3 bases: TGTGCCAGTAGCGACACAGGGGGCTATACCTACGAGCAGTACTTC.

V usage is TRBV30 and J usage is TRBJ2-3; D is possibly TRBD2 (6 bases). The germline V and J ends were trimmed by 1 base and 2 bases, with 16 bases remaining between them. CDR1 GTSNPN and CDR2 SVGIG come from the germline V gene (reference sequence). The CDR3 is 16 residues long. DNA of the CDR3: TGTGCCTGGAGTGGATCAGGAGGGATCCTCACAGATACGCAGTATTTT. Translating gives CAWSGSGGILTDTQYF.

The chain couples TRBV6-1 to TRBJ2-7; D might be TRBD1 (6 bases). V lost 3 bases and J lost 3, with 12 bases in between. The V gene's germline CDR1 is MNHNS and CDR2 SASEGT. The CDR3 loop spans 14 amino acids. The CDR3 sequence is CASSEGHYLYEQYF. DNA for the CDR3: TGTGCCAGCAGTGAGGGACACTACCTCTACGAGCAGTACTTC.

The V gene is TRBV6-5, the J gene TRBJ1-1; D is possibly TRBD1 (6 bases). The V end was cut by 4 bases, the J end by 0 bases, with 9 bases between. CDR3 length equals 14 residues. Germline V gene data show CDR1 as MNHEY and CDR2 as SVGAGI. CDR3 nucleotides: TGTGCCAGCAGTTCCAGGGGTATGAACACTGAAGCTTTCTTT. This sequence encodes CASSSRGMNTEAFF.

The sample holds a few counts of this clone. The genes are TRBV7-9 and TRBJ1-6; tentative D call: TRBD1 (5 bases). This CDR3 has 15 amino acids. V lost 1 base to trimming and J lost 10 bases, with 14 bases between them. Looked up from germline, CDR1 is SEHNR and CDR2 is FQNEAQ (reference sequence). CDR3 protein: CASSLGAEGRSPLHF. The CDR3 DNA follows: TGTGCCAGCAGCTTAGGGGCGGAGGGACGCTCACCCCTCCACTTT.

The chain uses TRBV7-2 and TRBJ1-2; possibly TRBD1 for D (6 bases). V was trimmed by 0 bases and J by 6 bases, leaving 23 bases between them. The CDR3 covers 18 residues. Germline V gene sequence: CDR1 SGHTA, CDR2 FQGNSA. DNA for the CDR3: TGTGCCAGCAGCTTAGCGTCTTACGAGGGGGTAGGATTACATGGCTACACCTTC. It codes for CASSLASYEGVGLHGYTF.

This chain connects TRBV28 to TRBJ1-2, with D possibly matching TRBD1 (6 bases). The V end was cut by 8 bases, the J end by 4 bases, with 20 bases between. The CDR3 loop spans 15 amino acids. Germline V gene sequence: CDR1 MDHEN, CDR2 SYDVKM. DNA for the CDR3: TGTGCCAGCTCCTCGGGGGGGGCGCGCGGCTATGGCTACACCTTC. Amino acid sequence: CASSSGGARGYGYTF.

The rearrangement uses TRBV7-3 and TRBJ2-3, with TRBD1 matching over 7 bases. The CDR3 has 16 amino acids. Germline CDR1 SGHTA, CDR2 FQGTGA. The junction had 6 bases not matched to a gene; V was cut back by 3 bases and J by 0 bases. This CDR3 reads CASSFGTQGSTDTQYF. CDR3 nucleotides: TGTGCCAGCAGCTTCGGCACACAGGGGAGCACAGATACGCAGTATTTT.

The CDR3 spells CASSLSGGVETQYF. The CDR3 bases are TGTGCCAGCAGCCTGTCGGGGGGCGTGGAGACCCAGTACTTC. The rearrangement uses TRBV7-2 and TRBJ2-5; possibly TRBD2 for D (7 bases). Trimming left V 5 bases short and J 5 bases short, with 15 bases between. This CDR3 is built from 14 residues. Germline CDR1 is SGHTA and CDR2 is FQGNSA.

The rearrangement uses TRBV10-2 and TRBJ1-1; weak D call: TRBD1 (5 bases). The CDR3 runs 14 residues. The V end was cut by 6 bases, the J end by 6 bases, with 17 bases between. Germline CDR1 and CDR2: WSHSY and SAAADI. The CDR3 DNA reads TGCGCCAGCAGGGTGGGGCCCTTAAAGGCTGAAGCTTTCTTT. Protein sequence: CASRVGPLKAEAFF.

The genes are TRBV5-1 and TRBJ2-7; 8 bases match TRBD2. This CDR3 spans 15 amino acids. V trimming: 4 bases; J trimming: 5 bases; junction bases outside the gene matches: 11. Germline-derived CDR1 and CDR2 are SGHRS and YFSETQ. As DNA, the CDR3 is TGCGCCAGCAGCGGAACAGCGGGGGCTAGGAACGAGCAGTACTTC. It specifies CASSGTAGARNEQYF.

The V gene is TRBV5-4, the J gene TRBJ2-7; 13 bases fit TRBD2. V lost 3 bases to trimming and J lost 5 bases; unmatched junction nucleotides: 2. This CDR3 is built from 14 residues. The germline CDR1 and CDR2 sequences are SGHNT and YYREEE (reference sequence). CDR3 loop: CASSSGLAGDEQYF. The CDR3 nucleotides read TGTGCCAGCAGCTCAGGACTAGCGGGAGACGAGCAGTACTTC.

This clone was observed a handful of times. The chain links TRBV2 to TRBJ2-3; no clear D gene. V lost 6 bases and J 6 bases, leaving 10 bases between the germline ends. From germline, CDR1 is SNHLY and CDR2 FYNNEI. CDR3 size: 12 residues. CDR3 DNA: TGTGCCAGCAGGACTTTAAGGGATACGCAGTATTTT. Translation gives CASRTLRDTQYF.

This sequence joins TRBV7-2 and TRBJ2-4; 8 nucleotides line up with TRBD1. The germline V gene encodes CDR1 SGHTA and CDR2 FQGNSA. V lost 2 bases, J lost 8 bases, and 2 bases stayed unmatched. This CDR3 region has 13 residues. CDR3 in DNA: TGTGCCAGCAGCTTACAGGGGGCGGACATTCAGTACTTC. Its protein product is CASSLQGADIQYF.

This chain connects TRBV6-5 to TRBJ1-2, with TRBD1 matching 7 bases. Losses at the gene ends were 10 bases for V and 0 bases for J; bases not matched to a gene: 5. Germline CDR1 and CDR2: MNHEY and SVGAGI. The CDR3 covers 13 residues. CDR3 protein: CATSTGANYGYTF. The CDR3 bases are TGTGCCACTAGTACAGGGGCTAACTATGGCTACACCTTC.

In its sample, this clone was seen a few times. The V and J genes are TRBV5-1 and TRBJ1-4; 8 bases match TRBD1. Germline V lookup: CDR1 SGHRS, CDR2 YFSETQ. J gave up 4 bases and V 2 bases, and 1 base lay outside the gene matches. The CDR3 sequence is 14 residues long. The CDR3 bases are TGCGCCAGCAGCTTACAGGGGGGTAATGAAAAACTGTTTTTT. Translating gives CASSLQGGNEKLFF.

In its sample, this clone was seen a few times. The chain couples TRBV30 to TRBJ2-7; D gene ambiguous. This CDR3 contains 13 residues. Deletions cut 0 bases from V and 0 bases from J, with 6 bases between. Germline V gene lookup returns CDR1 GTSNPN and CDR2 SVGIG (reference sequence). For the CDR3, the DNA is TGTGCCTGGAGTGTACAGCTCTCCTACGAGCAGTACTTC. Its translation is CAWSVQLSYEQYF.